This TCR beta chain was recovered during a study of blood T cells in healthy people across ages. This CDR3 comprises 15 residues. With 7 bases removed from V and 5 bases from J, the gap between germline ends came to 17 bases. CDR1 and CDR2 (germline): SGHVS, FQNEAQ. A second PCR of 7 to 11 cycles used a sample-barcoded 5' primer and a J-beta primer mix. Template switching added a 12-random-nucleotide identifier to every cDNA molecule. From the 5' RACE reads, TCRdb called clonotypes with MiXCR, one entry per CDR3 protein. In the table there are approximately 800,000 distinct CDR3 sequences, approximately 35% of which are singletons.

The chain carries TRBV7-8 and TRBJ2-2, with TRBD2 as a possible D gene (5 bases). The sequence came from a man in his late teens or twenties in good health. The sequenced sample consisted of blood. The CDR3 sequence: CASKEERVSTGELFF. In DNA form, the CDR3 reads TGTGCCAGCAAGGAAGAGAGGGTCTCTACCGGGGAGCTGTTTTTT. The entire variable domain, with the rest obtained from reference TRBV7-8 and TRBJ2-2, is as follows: GAGVSQSPRYKVAKRGQDVALRCDPISGHVSLFWYQQALGQGPEFLTYFQNEAQLDKSGLPSDRFFAERPEGSVSTLKIQRTQQEDSAVYLCASKEERVSTGELFFGEGSRLTVL.